This T cell receptor beta chain was captured in a study of OX40 agonist ivuxolimab in advanced cancers. About the study: Three patients had partial responses: one hepatocellular carcinoma, two cutaneous melanoma. Study-wide results and caveats: There were also nonresponders showing low normalized T-cell clonal expansion.

This clone has a single count. The antigen is undetermined. The germline CDR1 and CDR2 sequences are GTSNPN and SVGIG (reference sequence). Trimming shortened V by 0 bases and J by 2 bases, and 11 bases separated the two germline ends. The CDR3 consists of 15 residues. Method: immunoSEQ multiplex PCR; TCRdb's copy keeps in-frame clones and lacks some. Of 80,000 to 90,000 clones listed, around 80% are singletons. The specimen was CD4+ or CD8+ T cells sorted from blood, collected in a trial of the OX40 agonist ivuxolimab. This chain connects TRBV30 to TRBJ1-5, with D uncertain. This clonotype was obtained from an adult with an advanced solid tumor such as melanoma, head and neck, liver or kidney cancer. For the CDR3, the DNA is TGTGCCTGGAGTGTAGGTAGGGCCGGCAATCAGCCCCAGCATTTT. It specifies CAWSVGRAGNQPQHF.